This is a list of T cell receptor beta chains from one sample in a study of OX40 agonist ivuxolimab in advanced cancers. Profiling relied on immunoSEQ multiplex PCR, and the TCRdb table lists in-frame clones only, not all of them. This sample has about 25,000 clones, with around 85% found just once. The material was CD4+ or CD8+ T cells sorted from blood, obtained in a trial of the OX40 agonist ivuxolimab. The receptors were sampled from an adult with an advanced solid tumor such as melanoma, head and neck, liver or kidney cancer. The CDR3 runs from the conserved cysteine through the conserved F or W. A D gene is named only where the DNA matches it firmly. Only part of the rows carry a size: once, few, many, or a class if the clone is expanded.

>TRBD2|TRBJ2-7|17|.|TRBV4-2
CASSQAAHSGRDNEQYF
TGTGCCAGCAGCCAAGCTGCCCATAGCGGGAGGGATAACGAGCAGTACTTC
>.|TRBJ2-1|14|once|TRBV7-9
CASSLGGLLNEQFF
TGTGCCAGCAGCTTAGGTGGGCTGCTCAATGAGCAGTTCTTC
>.|TRBJ2-2|15|.|TRBV25-1
CASSDRVPNTGELFF
TGTGCCAGCAGTGACCGAGTTCCGAACACCGGGGAGCTGTTTTTT
>TRBD2|TRBJ2-7|16|.|TRBV7-9
CASSSSGGLAEYEQYF
TGTGCCAGCAGCTCGTCTGGAGGGCTAGCGGAATACGAGCAGTACTTC
>.|TRBJ2-7|14|.|TRBV18
CASSPDSGNPEQYF
TGTGCCAGCTCACCAGACTCAGGGAATCCCGAGCAGTACTTC
>.|TRBJ2-7|15|.|TRBV2
CASSERGQSSYEQYF
TGTGCCAGCAGTGAGCGCGGGCAAAGCTCCTACGAGCAGTACTTC
>.|TRBJ2-7|16|.|TRBV7-8
CASSLPRGRSTYEQYF
TGTGCCAGCAGCCTGCCCCGGGGCCGCTCCACCTACGAGCAGTACTTC
>TRBD1|TRBJ2-7|13|.|TRBV29-1
CSVRTGKSYEQYF
TGCAGCGTTCGGACAGGGAAATCCTACGAGCAGTACTTC
>TRBD1|TRBJ2-5|15|.|TRBV27
CASSLGQGAPETQYF
TGTGCCAGCAGTCTGGGACAGGGGGCGCCGGAGACCCAGTACTTC
>.|TRBJ2-5|15|.|TRBV7-8
CASSLTLGAPETQYF
TGTGCCAGCAGCTTAACACTAGGAGCCCCAGAGACCCAGTACTTC
>.|TRBJ1-1|16|.|TRBV13
CASSLRLGGPNTEAFF
TGTGCCAGCAGCCTCCGTCTTGGGGGGCCGAACACTGAAGCTTTCTTT
>.|TRBJ1-4|13|.|TRBV30
CAWSLGGLEKLFF
TGTGCCTGGAGCCTTGGTGGGTTGGAAAAACTGTTTTTT
>TRBD2|TRBJ2-1|16|.|TRBV7-2
CASSYPTSGGYSEQFF
TGTGCCAGCAGCTACCCGACTAGCGGGGGTTACAGTGAGCAGTTCTTC
>TRBD1|TRBJ1-1|12|.|TRBV5-4
CASSDRGTEAFF
TGTGCCAGCTCCGACAGGGGCACTGAAGCTTTCTTT
>.|TRBJ2-7|13|.|TRBV5-1
CASSLAPFYEQYF
TGCGCCAGCAGCTTGGCCCCTTTCTACGAGCAGTACTTC
>TRBD2|TRBJ2-1|17|.|TRBV4-1
CASSQTSGGAGMVEQFF
TGCGCCAGCAGCCAAACTAGCGGGGGGGCCGGAATGGTTGAGCAGTTCTTC
>TRBD2|TRBJ2-2|16|once|TRBV7-9
CASTPLGGSYTGELFF
TGTGCCAGCACCCCCCTCGGCGGGAGTTACACCGGGGAGCTGTTTTTT
>.|TRBJ1-4|14|.|TRBV6-1
CASREDKTNEKLFF
TGTGCCAGCAGGGAGGACAAAACTAATGAAAAACTGTTTTTT
>TRBD1|TRBJ1-2|16|.|TRBV27
CASSPYDGQGIYGYTF
TGTGCCAGCAGTCCCTACGACGGACAGGGTATCTATGGCTACACCTTC
>TRBD2|TRBJ2-1|16|.|TRBV7-9
CASSPTSGRSYNEQFF
TGTGCCAGCAGCCCGACTAGCGGGAGGTCCTACAATGAGCAGTTCTTC